The clone carrying this T cell receptor beta chain has a count of ten or more. Antigen unknown. TCRdb itself ran the 5' RACE reads through MiXCR, one entry per CDR3 protein. The sample lists approximately 290,000 distinct CDR3 sequences, approximately 7.6% occurring once. The sample belongs to a study of T-cell memory formation after mild COVID-19. Study-wide context: The TCR clusters were mostly specific to one donor. Study-wide results and limits: Chiefly within CM and EM were the contracting CD4+ clones; CD8+ ones were within EMRA. Clonal second-wave expansions that peaked on day 37 had unconfirmed SARS-CoV-2 specificity.

This CDR3 is 13 amino acids long. The V and J ends lost 1 base and 0 bases respectively, with 1 base between them. Germline V gene data show CDR1 as SNHLY and CDR2 as FYNNEI. Sequences were obtained from PBMCs or a T cell subset sorted from them (not recorded which). The source of this sequence is a man between 18 and 35 years old who had mild COVID-19 (a few samples of this study predate the infection). Cell type and time point are not known. This rearrangement joins TRBV2 to TRBJ1-3; D call uncertain. CDR3 nucleotides: TGTGCCAGCAGTGAAGGCTCTGGAAACACCATATATTTT. Residues: CASSEGSGNTIYF.